These 28 T cell receptor beta chains originate from one sample sequenced in a study of OX40 agonist ivuxolimab in advanced cancers. TCRdb keeps only in-frame clones here, not all; method: immunoSEQ multiplex PCR. This sample has roughly 25,000 clones, with about 90% found just once. The material was CD4+ or CD8+ T cells sorted from blood, obtained in a trial of the OX40 agonist ivuxolimab. The source is an adult with an advanced solid tumor such as melanoma, head and neck, liver or kidney cancer.

This sequence joins TRBV19 and TRBJ1-4; D unresolved. Trimming pared 5 bases from V and 0 bases from J, leaving 13 bases between. The CDR3 runs to 16 residues. The germline V gene has CDR1 LNHDA and CDR2 SQIVND (reference sequence). The DNA of the CDR3 is TGTGCCAGTAGTCCCCTCGTGCAGTCAACTAATGAAAAACTGTTTTTT. Its translation is CASSPLVQSTNEKLFF.

A few counts support this clone. This chain uses TRBV7-2 with TRBJ1-1, with D uncertain. Trimming removed 5 bases at V and 2 bases at J, with 9 bases between. This CDR3 is built from 13 residues. Germline loops: CDR1 SGHTA, CDR2 FQGNSA. The CDR3 region is CASSATPNTEAFF. CDR3 DNA sequence: TGTGCCAGCAGCGCAACACCAAACACTGAAGCTTTCTTT.

The chain links TRBV9 to TRBJ1-2, with a weak D call TRBD1 (6 bases). Germline V CDR1 and CDR2: SGDLS, YYNGEE. The CDR3 totals 13 residues. V was shortened by 5 bases and J by 6 bases, with 14 bases between the two germline ends. In DNA, the CDR3 is TGTGCCAGCAGAACGACAGGAGTAAATGGCTACACCTTC. As protein: CASRTTGVNGYTF.

The chain recombines TRBV19 with TRBJ1-3; no clear D gene. The CDR3 is 17 amino acids. V lost 0 bases, J lost 0 bases, and 12 bases lay in between. The germline V gene has CDR1 LNHDA and CDR2 SQIVND (reference sequence). CDR3 in amino acids: CASSIDPLAYSGNTIYF. The CDR3 nucleotides read TGTGCCAGTAGTATAGATCCATTGGCATACTCTGGAAACACCATATATTTT.

This clone has just a few counts. The V gene is TRBV7-3, the J gene TRBJ2-5; D might be TRBD1 (6 bases). V shed 2 bases and J shed 2 bases, with 12 bases lying between them. Germline CDR1 reads SGHTA; CDR2 reads FQGTGA. The CDR3 has 15 amino acids. The CDR3, as DNA: TGTGCCAGCAGCTTATGGGGGCGCTCTCAAGAGACCCAGTACTTC. It specifies CASSLWGRSQETQYF. Filled out from reference TRBV7-3 and TRBJ2-5, the complete variable domain reads GAGVSQTPSNKVTEKGKYVELRCDPISGHTALYWYRQSLGQGPEFLIYFQGTGAADDSGLPNDRFFAVRPEGSVSTLKIQRTERGDSAVYLCASSLWGRSQETQYFGPGTRLLVL.

J is TRBJ2-3 and V is TRBV27, with D hard to call. The germline V gene has CDR1 MNHEY and CDR2 SMNVEV (reference sequence). Between the trimmed V and J ends, which lost 4 bases and 3 bases, there was a span of 11 bases. The CDR3 totals 14 residues. The CDR3 is CASSWQRGTDTQYF. The CDR3 bases are TGTGCCAGCAGTTGGCAGCGTGGGACAGATACGCAGTATTTT.

V usage is TRBV5-1 and J usage is TRBJ2-7; D gene ambiguous. CDR3 length: 14 amino acids. The germline CDR1 and CDR2 sequences are SGHRS and YFSETQ. V dropped 0 bases and J dropped 0 bases, with 7 bases sitting between them. The CDR3 sequence: CASSLGYSSYEQYF. CDR3 nucleotide sequence: TGCGCCAGCAGCTTGGGGTACAGCTCCTACGAGCAGTACTTC.

This clone has only one observation. The genes are TRBV11-3 and TRBJ1-2, with D uncertain. The V end lost 1 base, the J end lost 4 bases, and 13 bases lay between the germline ends. CDR3 length: 15 residues. Germline CDR1 is SGHNT and CDR2 is YENEEA. The CDR3 sequence: CASSLGGGGSYGYTF. CDR3 nucleotide sequence: TGTGCCAGCAGCTTAGGGGGTGGAGGAAGCTATGGCTACACCTTC.

This chain links TRBV10-1 with TRBJ2-2; no clear D gene. Deletions cut 3 bases from V and 7 bases from J, with 6 bases between. Germline CDR1 reads WNHNN; CDR2 reads SYGVQD (reference sequence). The CDR3 has 12 residues. CDR3 in DNA: TGCGCCAGCAGTGATATGGGCGGGGAGCTGTTTTTT. Protein sequence: CASSDMGGELFF.

This rearrangement joins TRBV27 to TRBJ2-1, with 9 bases identical to TRBD2. The junction had 15 bases not matched to a gene; V was cut back by 6 bases and J by 9 bases. This CDR3 spans 16 amino acids. CDR1 MNHEY and CDR2 SMNVEV come from the germline V gene (reference sequence). The CDR3: CASSPLGSGSRTEQFF. In DNA, the CDR3 is TGTGCCAGCAGCCCCTTAGGTAGCGGGAGTCGGACTGAGCAGTTCTTC.

The V gene is TRBV5-1, the J gene TRBJ1-4; TRBD1 matches at 9 bases. The CDR3 is 14 residues long. V lost 3 bases, J lost 7 bases, and 4 bases stayed unmatched. The germline CDR1 and CDR2 sequences are SGHRS and YFSETQ. The CDR3 reads CASSSGQGFEKLFF. The CDR3 region has the DNA TGCGCCAGCAGCTCGGGACAGGGATTTGAAAAACTGTTTTTT.

The chain joins TRBV10-1 to TRBJ1-1; D possibly corresponds to TRBD1 (5 bases). The CDR3 runs 16 residues. Trimming took off 3 bases at V and 1 base at J, with 15 bases between the two ends. The germline V gene encodes CDR1 WNHNN and CDR2 SYGVQD (reference sequence). Here the CDR3 DNA reads TGCGCCAGCAGTGAATCAGGGTATCACGCGAACACTGAAGCTTTCTTT. It translates to CASSESGYHANTEAFF.

Only a few counts were recorded for this clone. The chain uses TRBV6-5 and TRBJ1-2, with TRBD1 matching 8 bases. This CDR3 is built from 14 residues. The ends lost 4 bases at V and 3 bases at J; junction bases unmatched: 4. The germline CDR1 and CDR2 sequences are MNHEY and SVGAGI. CDR3 bases: TGTGCCAGCAGTTGGGACAGGTCTTACTATGGCTACACCTTC. It translates to CASSWDRSYYGYTF.

This chain uses TRBV5-4 with TRBJ2-7, with 8 bases fitting TRBD2. This CDR3 region has 16 residues. Germline CDR1 and CDR2: SGHNT and YYREEE (reference sequence). Germline trimming cut 1 base from V and 2 bases from J; bases unmatched to any gene: 8. CDR3 loop: CASSLSASSGPYEQYF. The CDR3 DNA reads TGTGCCAGCAGCTTGAGCGCGTCTAGCGGGCCCTACGAGCAGTACTTC.

The V call is TRBV15, the J call TRBJ2-7; TRBD2 matches 7 bases. The CDR3 spans 13 residues. Germline CDR1 and CDR2: LNHNV and YYDKDF (reference sequence). The V gene end was trimmed by 5 bases and the J gene end by 7 bases; junction bases not matched to a gene: 8. The chain's CDR3 is CATSGRALGEQYF. The CDR3 nucleotides are TGTGCCACCAGCGGGAGGGCCTTGGGAGAGCAGTACTTC.

This chain uses TRBV6-1 with TRBJ2-3; no clear D gene. The V end lost 6 bases, the J end lost 2 bases, and 12 bases lay between the germline ends. CDR1 and CDR2 (germline): MNHNS, SASEGT. CDR3 length: 14 amino acids. The CDR3 DNA reads TGTGCCAGCAGCAAGTTGCCTATCACAGATACGCAGTATTTT. Its translation: CASSKLPITDTQYF.

V and J are TRBV18 and TRBJ1-4; the D is unclear. Germline V gene sequence: CDR1 KGHSH, CDR2 LQKENI. Trimming removed 0 bases from V and 4 bases from J, with 18 bases in between. The CDR3 spans 18 residues. This CDR3 reads CASSPPSTSLWDNEKLFF. DNA for the CDR3: TGTGCCAGCTCACCACCTTCGACCTCGTTATGGGATAATGAAAAACTGTTTTTT.

This chain uses TRBV15 with TRBJ2-7, with TRBD1 as a possible D gene (6 bases). CDR1 is LNHNV, CDR2 YYDKDF, per germline (reference sequence). V was pared by 0 bases and J by 1 base, with 10 bases between. This CDR3 is built from 15 residues. The CDR3 DNA reads as TGTGCCACCAGCAGAGATCGGCAGGGGTCCTACGAGCAGTACTTC. Its protein product is CATSRDRQGSYEQYF.

The chain has TRBV14 and TRBJ1-1, with D possibly TRBD1 on 6 matching bases. Between the trimmed V and J ends, which lost 5 bases and 0 bases, there was a span of 16 bases. The V gene's germline CDR1 is SGHDN and CDR2 FVKESK. CDR3 length equals 16 residues. CDR3: CASSFQQGSMNTEAFF. The CDR3 DNA reads TGTGCCAGCAGCTTTCAACAGGGATCTATGAACACTGAAGCTTTCTTT.

This clone was counted only a few times. The V gene is TRBV2, the J gene TRBJ1-2; D is ambiguous. Trimming removed 4 bases from V and 4 bases from J, with 10 bases in between. Germline V gives CDR1 SNHLY, CDR2 FYNNEI. There are 13 residues in the CDR3. The CDR3 protein is CASSADGFYGYTF. The CDR3 bases are TGTGCCAGCAGTGCAGACGGATTCTATGGCTACACCTTC.

V gene TRBV5-4 combines with J gene TRBJ1-1; 12 nucleotides align to TRBD1. The V gene's germline CDR1 is SGHNT and CDR2 YYREEE (reference sequence). The V segment lost 2 bases and the J segment 1 base; nucleotides outside the gene matches: 6. The CDR3 totals 17 residues. CDR3 loop: CASSFGGTGGWNTEAFF. DNA for the CDR3: TGTGCCAGCAGCTTTGGCGGGACAGGGGGCTGGAACACTGAAGCTTTCTTT.

The chain joins TRBV11-3 to TRBJ1-1; 9 nucleotides line up with TRBD1. Trimming at V came to 3 bases and at J to 12 bases, leaving 8 bases not matched to a gene. Germline CDR1 reads SGHNT; CDR2 reads YENEEA. The CDR3 spans 13 residues. The CDR3 DNA is TGTGCCAGCAGCTTTAAAGGGACAGGGATAACTTTCTTT. Protein sequence: CASSFKGTGITFF.

The gene calls are TRBV18 and TRBJ1-3, with D perhaps matching TRBD1 (5 bases). This CDR3 spans 15 amino acids. V was clipped by 6 bases and J by 0 bases, with 12 bases between them. Germline V gives CDR1 KGHSH, CDR2 LQKENI. CDR3 region: CASSGRGTSGNTIYF. CDR3 bases: TGTGCCAGCTCTGGGCGGGGGACCTCTGGAAACACCATATATTTT.

This clone was seen only once. The chain has TRBV27 and TRBJ1-2; 8 bases agree with TRBD1. Germline CDR1 is MNHEY and CDR2 is SMNVEV (reference sequence). The CDR3 totals 16 residues. V lost 6 bases to trimming and J lost 7 bases; unmatched junction nucleotides: 16. The CDR3 is CASSEGDAGGAVGYTF. The CDR3 nucleotides read TGTGCCAGCAGCGAAGGGGATGCAGGGGGCGCGGTTGGCTACACCTTC.

This chain links TRBV28 with TRBJ1-2; D possibly corresponds to TRBD1 (5 bases). V was cut by 2 bases and J by 8 bases, with 18 bases left in between. Germline assignment: CDR1 MDHEN and CDR2 SYDVKM. The CDR3 length is 15 residues. The DNA of the CDR3 is TGTGCCAGCAGTTTAGTCTTCAGGGTTTTGGGGGGCTACACCTTC. It specifies CASSLVFRVLGGYTF.

The gene calls are TRBV7-8 and TRBJ1-2, with a weak D call TRBD1 (5 bases). Trimming cost V 5 bases and J 5 bases, with 15 bases left between them. Germline V gene lookup returns CDR1 SGHVS and CDR2 FQNEAQ. This CDR3 region has 14 residues. CDR3 amino acids: CASSPSPGRYGYTF. The DNA of the CDR3 is TGTGCCAGCAGCCCGAGTCCGGGGCGATATGGCTACACCTTC.

The chain couples TRBV5-1 to TRBJ1-3; the match to TRBD1 covers 7 bases. The CDR3 sequence is 15 residues long. The trim removed 4 bases at V and 2 bases at J, leaving 6 bases unmatched. The germline CDR1 and CDR2 sequences are SGHRS and YFSETQ. In DNA, the CDR3 is TGCGCCAGCAGCATGGGACAGCAGGCTGGAAACACCATATATTTT. It is translated as CASSMGQQAGNTIYF.

J is TRBJ1-1 and V is TRBV18; 7 bases are a match to TRBD1. V dropped 6 bases and J dropped 7; count of bases not matched to a gene: 20. The CDR3 runs to 17 residues. CDR1 and CDR2 (germline): KGHSH, LQKENI. CDR3 region: CASSPAWASAGGGEAFF. CDR3 in DNA: TGTGCCAGCTCCCCGGCCTGGGCTTCGGCAGGGGGTGGTGAAGCTTTCTTT.